One sample yielded the 5 T cell receptor beta chains listed below, sequenced in a study of OX40 agonist ivuxolimab in advanced cancers. Assay: immunoSEQ multiplex PCR; the TCRdb copy retains only in-frame clones and omits some. The sample contains about 78,000 clones, roughly 92% of which appear only once. The material sequenced was CD4+ or CD8+ T cells sorted from blood, taken in a trial of the OX40 agonist ivuxolimab. The receptor source for this set is an adult with an advanced solid tumor such as melanoma, head and neck, liver or kidney cancer.

The chain carries TRBV28 and TRBJ1-2, with 10 bases matching TRBD1. J lost 3 bases, V lost 4 bases, and 11 bases had no gene match. There are 17 residues in the CDR3. The germline CDR1 and CDR2 sequences are MDHEN and SYDVKM. The CDR3 spells CASSSGTGVGGDYGYTF. In nucleotides, the CDR3 is TGTGCCAGCAGTTCCGGGACAGGGGTAGGTGGGGACTATGGCTACACCTTC.

The chain couples TRBV6-6 to TRBJ1-3; 7 bases line up with TRBD1. The CDR3 is made up of 14 amino acids. From germline, CDR1 is MNHNY and CDR2 SVGAGI (reference sequence). The V and J ends lost 6 bases and 4 bases, in that order; junction bases with no gene match: 6. This CDR3 is CASSRTGSGNTIYF. The CDR3 DNA follows: TGTGCCAGCAGCCGGACAGGTTCAGGAAACACCATATATTTT.

V is TRBV2 and J is TRBJ2-3; D uncertain. This CDR3 spans 14 amino acids. Germline V gives CDR1 SNHLY, CDR2 FYNNEI. The ends were cut back, 9 bases at V and 0 bases at J, with 13 bases in the middle. The CDR3 nucleotides are TGTGCCAGTCGCCCTAAAACTAGCACAGATACGCAGTATTTT. This encodes CASRPKTSTDTQYF.

For this clone: A clone one base away is much larger, so this may be a read error. The rearrangement links TRBV4-1 to TRBJ1-2; D is perhaps TRBD1 (6 bases). The CDR3 is made up of 15 amino acids. V was trimmed by 3 bases and J by 5 bases, leaving 16 bases between them. Germline loops: CDR1 MGHRA, CDR2 YSYEKL. The CDR3 DNA reads TGCGCCAGCAGCCAGTCAAAGGGGGGCCTTTATGGCTACACCTTC. Amino acid sequence: CASSQSKGGLYGYTF.

The rearrangement joins TRBV6-1 to TRBJ2-2; D uncertain. V gave up 7 bases and J gave up 6 bases, with 18 bases separating them. This CDR3 is built from 15 residues. CDR1 MNHNS and CDR2 SASEGT come from the germline V gene. The CDR3 loop reads CASTLGSAAAGELFF. DNA of the CDR3: TGTGCCAGCACCTTGGGATCCGCTGCTGCCGGGGAGCTGTTTTTT.